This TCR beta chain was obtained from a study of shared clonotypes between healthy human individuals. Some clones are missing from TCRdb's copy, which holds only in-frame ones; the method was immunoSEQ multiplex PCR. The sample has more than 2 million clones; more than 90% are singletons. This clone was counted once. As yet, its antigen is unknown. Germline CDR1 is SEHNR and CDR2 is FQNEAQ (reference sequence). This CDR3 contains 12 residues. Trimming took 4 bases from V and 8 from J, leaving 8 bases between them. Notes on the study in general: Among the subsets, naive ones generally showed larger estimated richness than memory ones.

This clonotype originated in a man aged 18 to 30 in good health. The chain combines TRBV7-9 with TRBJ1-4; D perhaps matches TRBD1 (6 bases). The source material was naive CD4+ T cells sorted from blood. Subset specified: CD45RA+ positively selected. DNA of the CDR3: TGTGCCAGCAGCTGGACAGAAGAAAAACTGTTTTTT. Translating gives CASSWTEEKLFF.